This TCR beta chain comes out of a study of T cells in localized non-small cell lung cancer. General study results and limits: Researchers found a median approximately 55 of the top 100 tumor clones in adjacent lung.

V was shortened by 4 bases and J by 1 base, with 15 bases between the two germline ends. This CDR3 has 16 amino acids. The germline gives CDR1 KGHSH, CDR2 LQKENI. On this clone: Its cognate antigen is unknown.

Generated by immunoSEQ multiplex PCR, the TCRdb table keeps only in-frame clones and is missing some. The top ten clones hold approximately 15% of a sample with around 100,000 clones, over 80% of them seen once. Sequenced here: peripheral blood, sampled before any cancer treatment. This rearrangement joins TRBV18 to TRBJ2-3, with D unclear. The source is a man between 40 and 70 years old with stage I squamous cell lung carcinoma. The CDR3 loop reads CASSLLSSDGTDTQYF. As DNA, the CDR3 is TGTGCCAGCTCACTCCTAAGCTCGGATGGCACAGATACGCAGTATTTT.